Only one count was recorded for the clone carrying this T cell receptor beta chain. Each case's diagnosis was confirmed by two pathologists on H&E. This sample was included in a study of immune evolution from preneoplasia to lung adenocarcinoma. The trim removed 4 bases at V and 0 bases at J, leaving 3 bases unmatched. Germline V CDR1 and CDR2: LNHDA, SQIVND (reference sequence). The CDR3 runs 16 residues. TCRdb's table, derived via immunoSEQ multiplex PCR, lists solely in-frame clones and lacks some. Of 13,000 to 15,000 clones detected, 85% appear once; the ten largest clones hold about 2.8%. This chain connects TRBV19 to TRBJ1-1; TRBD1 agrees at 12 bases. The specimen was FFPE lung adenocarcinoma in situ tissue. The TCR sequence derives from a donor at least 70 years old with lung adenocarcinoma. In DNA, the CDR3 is TGTGCCAGTAGTAGCCGGGACAGGGGGCTGAACACTGAAGCTTTCTTT. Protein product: CASSSRDRGLNTEAFF. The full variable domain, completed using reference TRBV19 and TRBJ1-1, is DGGITQSPKYLFRKEGQNVTLSCEQNLNHDAMYWYRQDPGQGLRLIYYSQIVNDFQKGDIAEGYSVSREKKESFPLTVTSAQKNPTAFYLCASSSRDRGLNTEAFFGQGTRLTVV.